This T cell receptor (beta chain) was recovered during a study of CXCR3-negative and CXCR3-positive naive CD8 T cells (dated by TCRdb to between 2018 and 2021). Some background on the complete study: Roughly 150 million TRB reads were obtained in total, roughly 1.5 +/- 0.3 million reads per library. The diversity and physicochemical repertoire analyses included eleven to twelve donors pooled from two independent experiments. For the TRBV-TRBJ cluster analysis, the naive subsets came from 5 or 6 donors, while the memory cells came from 3 donors.

Notes on this clonotype: Its binding antigen is unknown.

Beyond this particular receptor, the publication reports: Because CXCR3 expression was partially decreased after cryopreservation, freshly isolated PBMCs were used for most assays. Within the same donor, TRBV-TRBJ usage looked similar between naive CXCR3-negative and CXCR3-positive cells, but memory cells had distinct patterns. Because surface CD5, which is linked to self-reactivity in mice, was comparable between the naive subsets, TCR interaction strength was also inferred from TRB CDR3 physicochemical properties. Both naive subsets had comparably high repertoire diversity, while memory CD8+ T cells had much lower repertoire diversity.

For every CD8+ T cell subset, hundreds of thousands of cells were flow-sorted straight into RLT lysis buffer, and each subset was sorted in triplicate. Standard density gradient centrifugation was used to isolate peripheral blood mononuclear cells from buffy coats. Total RNA was extracted from sorted cells with an RNeasy Mini Kit. This sample was sequenced with a NextSeq 550. The Human TCR Profiling Kit (MiLaboratory) was used to prepare UMI-labeled 5' RACE TRB cDNA libraries. The full amount of extracted RNA was used for cDNA synthesis, and the full amount of resulting cDNA was used for PCR amplification. Libraries were prepared in parallel using an identical number of PCR cycles. The authors' analysis ran thus. MIGEC and MiXCR extracted about 53,000 +/- 10,000 unique UMI-labeled TRB cDNA molecules per library, requiring at least two reads per UMI. An average of approximately 40,000 +/- 10,000 functional in-frame TRB CDR3 nucleotide clonotypes without stop codons was found per library. After each sample was downsampled to 5000 UMI-labeled TRB molecules, VDJtools was used to calculate diversity metrics such as normalized Shannon-Wiener and Chao1. Clonotype-size-weighted physicochemical properties of the central five CDR3 residues (interaction energy, strength, volume and Kidera factor 4) were computed in VDJtools. TCRdb reprocessed the reads and lists each CDR3 protein sequence as a single entry, with no DNA. The V and J calls and clone size are TCRdb's, not the authors'. This sample's records show about 38,000 distinct CDR3 sequences. The ten largest make up approximately 14% of the sample.

This TCR was sampled from a human donor in good health. Some clones in this sample may be carry-over from other donors' samples. The sequencing sample was made of memory CD8+ T cells from blood. The cell subset or site label corresponds to: conventional CD8+ memory T cells (TMEM), sorted as controls.

CDR3 reads: CASSLGGLTSSYEQYF. The chain was built from TRBV13 and TRBJ2-7. Reading from cysteine to phenylalanine, the CDR3 counts 16 amino acids. DNA is not on record. Reading the germline V gene (reference sequence) gives CDR1 PRHDT and CDR2 FYEKMQ.